This T cell receptor beta chain derives from a study of T cell repertoires in cytomegalovirus infection. Study in general: Matching HLA type, along with CMV infection, was indicated by public TCR beta signatures.

The CDR3 contains 15 residues. Germline V gives CDR1 SNHLY, CDR2 FYNNEI. The V and J ends lost 2 bases and 1 base respectively, with 11 bases between them. Whole-study results and caveats: The cumulative frequency of public TCR beta families distinguished individuals who carried CMV together with the relevant HLA. HLA-C-restricted CMV-specific TCR beta clonotypes were dominant in the ex vivo response.

TCRdb called the reads again in MiXCR, with one record for every CDR3 protein. This repertoire shows roughly 320,000 distinct CDR3 sequences, more than 8% found once; its top ten account for roughly 4.5%. On this clonotype: The target antigen is unknown.

This sequence joins TRBV2 and TRBJ2-5; the D gene is possibly TRBD2 (6 bases). The sample comprised PBMCs. The source is a human donor in good health (CMV status not recorded). Some clones in this sample may be carry-over from other donors' samples. This CDR3 is CASSERLARQETQYF. Here the CDR3 DNA reads TGTGCCAGCAGTGAACGGCTAGCGCGCCAAGAGACCCAGTACTTC. The full variable domain, completed using reference TRBV2 and TRBJ2-5, is EPEVTQTPSHQVTQMGQEVILRCVPISNHLYFYWYRQILGQKVEFLVSFYNNEISEKSEIFDDQFSVERPDGSNFTLKIRSTKLEDSAMYFCASSERLARQETQYFGPGTRLLVL.